Included here is one TCR beta chain sequence, with context. These data belong to a study of blood T cell repertoires in COVID-19. Study-level information: The United States, Italy and Spain were the sources of the acute and convalescent COVID-19 samples. In each case, the material was cDNA or gDNA derived from T cells, B-cell-depleted T cells, or PBMCs.

Germline V gene data show CDR1 as LNHDA and CDR2 as SQIVND (reference sequence). The CDR3 consists of 14 residues. Unmatched junction bases numbered 0, after V lost 8 bases and J lost 0 bases. The repertoire was sequenced with immunoSEQ multiplex PCR; TCRdb's copy has only in-frame clones and lacks some. The sample carries around 130,000 clones, roughly three quarters recorded once. The receptor was derived from a man aged 80 or over with acute or convalescent COVID-19. The chain uses TRBV19 and TRBJ2-2; TRBD1 matches at 10 bases. Sequencing used peripheral blood. The CDR3 is CASGQGANTGELFF. The CDR3 nucleotides are TGTGCCAGTGGACAGGGGGCGAACACCGGGGAGCTGTTTTTT.